This paragraph reports one TCR beta chain. This record belongs to a study of technical replicates of blood from a few donors. The V gene end was trimmed by 5 bases and the J gene end by 5 bases; junction bases not matched to a gene: 6. CDR1 SGHRS and CDR2 YFSETQ come from the germline V gene. The CDR3 is made up of 14 amino acids. Method: immunoSEQ multiplex PCR; TCRdb's copy keeps in-frame clones and lacks some. Of 45,000 to 60,000 clones in the sample, 85% to 95% were seen once. The receptor was isolated from a human donor in good health. Some clones in this sample may be carry-over from other donors' samples. Source material: PBMCs. The chain combines TRBV5-1 with TRBJ2-5, with 10 bases matching TRBD1. The CDR3 spells CASSSTGGAETQYF. In DNA form, the CDR3 reads TGCGCCAGCAGTTCGACAGGGGGCGCTGAGACCCAGTACTTC. Full variable domain (rest looked up from reference TRBV5-1 and TRBJ2-5): KAGVTQTPRYLIKTRGQQVTLSCSPISGHRSVSWYQQTPGQGLQFLFEYFSETQRNKGNFPGRFSGRQFSNSRSEMNVSTLELGDSALYLCASSSTGGAETQYFGPGTRLLVL.